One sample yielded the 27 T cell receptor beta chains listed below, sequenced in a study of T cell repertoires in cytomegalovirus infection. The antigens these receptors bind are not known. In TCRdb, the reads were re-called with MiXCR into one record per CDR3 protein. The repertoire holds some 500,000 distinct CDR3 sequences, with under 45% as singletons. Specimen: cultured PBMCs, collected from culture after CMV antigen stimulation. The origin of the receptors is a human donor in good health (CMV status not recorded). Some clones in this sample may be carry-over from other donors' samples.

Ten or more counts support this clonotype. In DNA form, the CDR3 reads TGTGCCAGCAGCACCGCCATACGAGAGACCCAGTACTTC. It is translated as CASSTAIRETQYF. The rearrangement links TRBV7-2 to TRBJ2-5; no reliable D call. The CDR3 sequence is 13 residues long. Germline CDR1 reads SGHTA; CDR2 reads FQGNSA. Between the trimmed V and J ends, which lost 5 bases and 4 bases, there was a span of 11 bases.

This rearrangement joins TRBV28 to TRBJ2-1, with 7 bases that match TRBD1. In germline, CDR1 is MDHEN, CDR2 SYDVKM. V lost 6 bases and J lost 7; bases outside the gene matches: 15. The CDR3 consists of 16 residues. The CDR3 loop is CASRSGTVRFQNEQFF. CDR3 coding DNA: TGTGCCAGCAGGTCCGGGACAGTGAGGTTTCAGAATGAGCAGTTCTTC.

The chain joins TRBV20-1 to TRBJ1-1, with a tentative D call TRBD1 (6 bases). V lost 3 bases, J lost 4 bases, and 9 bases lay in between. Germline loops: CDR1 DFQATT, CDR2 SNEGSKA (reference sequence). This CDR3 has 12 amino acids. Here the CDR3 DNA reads TGCAGTGCTAGTGGAGGGGGCACTGAAGCTTTCTTT. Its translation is CSASGGGTEAFF.

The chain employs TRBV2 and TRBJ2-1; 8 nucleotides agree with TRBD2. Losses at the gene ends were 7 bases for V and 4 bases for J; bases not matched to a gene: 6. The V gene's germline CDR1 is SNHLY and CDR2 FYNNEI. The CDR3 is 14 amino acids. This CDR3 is CASTGTSVYNEQFF. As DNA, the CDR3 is TGTGCCAGCACCGGGACTAGTGTATACAATGAGCAGTTCTTC.

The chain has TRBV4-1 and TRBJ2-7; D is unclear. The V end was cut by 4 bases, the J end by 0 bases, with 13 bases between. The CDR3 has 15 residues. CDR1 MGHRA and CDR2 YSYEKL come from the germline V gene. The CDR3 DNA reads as TGCGCCAGCAGCCTAAGGGTCCTGGGCTCCTACGAGCAGTACTTC. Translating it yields CASSLRVLGSYEQYF.

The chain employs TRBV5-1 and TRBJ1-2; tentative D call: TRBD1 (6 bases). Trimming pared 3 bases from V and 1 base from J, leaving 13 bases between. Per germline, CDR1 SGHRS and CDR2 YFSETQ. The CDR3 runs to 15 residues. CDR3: CASSSSGRGNYGYTF. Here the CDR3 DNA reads TGCGCCAGCAGCTCATCGGGCAGGGGTAACTATGGCTACACCTTC.

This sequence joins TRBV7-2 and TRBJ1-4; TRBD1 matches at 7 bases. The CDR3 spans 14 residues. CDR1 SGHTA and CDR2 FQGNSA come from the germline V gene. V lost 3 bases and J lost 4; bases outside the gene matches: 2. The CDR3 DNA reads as TGTGCCAGCAGCTTCCAGGGGGGTAATGAAAAACTGTTTTTT. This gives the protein CASSFQGGNEKLFF.

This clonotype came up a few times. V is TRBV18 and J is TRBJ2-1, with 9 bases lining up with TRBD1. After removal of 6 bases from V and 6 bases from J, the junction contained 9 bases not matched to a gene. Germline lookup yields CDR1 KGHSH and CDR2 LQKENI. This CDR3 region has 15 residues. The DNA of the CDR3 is TGTGCCAGCTCGCTACAGGGGGCGGTAGGCAATGAGCAGTTCTTC. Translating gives CASSLQGAVGNEQFF.

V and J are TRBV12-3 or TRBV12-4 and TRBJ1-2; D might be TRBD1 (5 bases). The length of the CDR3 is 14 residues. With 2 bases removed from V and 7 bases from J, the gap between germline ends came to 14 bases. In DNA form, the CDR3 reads TGTGCCAGCAGTTTATGGGAACGGGGCTTTGGCTACACCTTC. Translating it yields CASSLWERGFGYTF.

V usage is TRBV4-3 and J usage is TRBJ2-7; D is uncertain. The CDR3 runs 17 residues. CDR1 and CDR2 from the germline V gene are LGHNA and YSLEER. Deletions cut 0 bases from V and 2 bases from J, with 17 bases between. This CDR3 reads CASSQDRASTPAYEQYF. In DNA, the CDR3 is TGCGCCAGCAGCCAAGATCGGGCCTCAACACCCGCCTACGAGCAGTACTTC.

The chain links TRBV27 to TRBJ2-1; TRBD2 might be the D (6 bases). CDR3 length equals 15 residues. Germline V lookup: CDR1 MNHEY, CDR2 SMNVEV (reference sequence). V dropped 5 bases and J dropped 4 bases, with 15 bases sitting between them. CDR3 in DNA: TGTGCCAGCAGTGCCGACATAGCGGAGTACAATGAGCAGTTCTTC. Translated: CASSADIAEYNEQFF.

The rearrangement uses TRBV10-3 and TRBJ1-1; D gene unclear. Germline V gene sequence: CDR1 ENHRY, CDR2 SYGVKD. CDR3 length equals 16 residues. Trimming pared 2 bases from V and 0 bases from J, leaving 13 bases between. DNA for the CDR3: TGTGCCATCAGTGAGAGTCTGGTCTCCATGAACACTGAAGCTTTCTTT. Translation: CAISESLVSMNTEAFF.

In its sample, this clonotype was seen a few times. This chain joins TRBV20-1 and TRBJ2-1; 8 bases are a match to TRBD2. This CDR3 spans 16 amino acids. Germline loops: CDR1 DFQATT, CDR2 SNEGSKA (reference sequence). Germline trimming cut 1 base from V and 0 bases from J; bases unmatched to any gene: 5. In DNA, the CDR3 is TGCAGTGCTAGAGCGCGAAGCGGGAGCTCCTACAATGAGCAGTTCTTC. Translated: CSARARSGSSYNEQFF.

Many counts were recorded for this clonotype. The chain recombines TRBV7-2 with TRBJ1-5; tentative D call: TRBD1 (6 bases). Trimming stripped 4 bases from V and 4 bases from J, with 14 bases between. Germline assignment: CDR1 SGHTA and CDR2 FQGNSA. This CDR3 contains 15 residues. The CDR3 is CASSYATGYNQPQHF. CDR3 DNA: TGTGCCAGCAGCTACGCGACAGGTTATAATCAGCCCCAGCATTTT.

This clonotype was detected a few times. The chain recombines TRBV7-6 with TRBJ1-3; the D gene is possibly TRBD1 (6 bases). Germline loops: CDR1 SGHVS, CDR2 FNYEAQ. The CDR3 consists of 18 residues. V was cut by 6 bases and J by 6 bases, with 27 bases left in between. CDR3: CASRRNGGNPRGENTIYF. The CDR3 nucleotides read TGTGCCAGCAGACGAAATGGGGGGAATCCCAGGGGAGAAAACACCATATATTTT.

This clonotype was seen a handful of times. CDR3 nucleotide sequence: TGTGCCAGCAGCCCCGGGGACCAACCCTACGAGCAGTACTTC. Its protein is CASSPGDQPYEQYF. The V and J genes are TRBV7-8 and TRBJ2-7; D is tentatively TRBD1 or TRBD2 (5 bases each). Germline values: CDR1 SGHVS, CDR2 FQNEAQ. The CDR3 is 14 residues long. V was pared by 5 bases and J by 2 bases, with 13 bases between.

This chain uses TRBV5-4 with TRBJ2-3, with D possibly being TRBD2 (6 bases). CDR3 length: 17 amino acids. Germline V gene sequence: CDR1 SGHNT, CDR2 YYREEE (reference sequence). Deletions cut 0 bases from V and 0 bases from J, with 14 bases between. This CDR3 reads CASSLVAGRSSTDTQYF. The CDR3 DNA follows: TGTGCCAGCAGCTTGGTAGCCGGGAGATCGAGCACAGATACGCAGTATTTT. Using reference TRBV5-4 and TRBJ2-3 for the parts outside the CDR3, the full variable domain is ETGVTQSPTHLIKTRGQQVTLRCSSQSGHNTVSWYQQALGQGPQFIFQYYREEENGRGNFPPRFSGLQFPNYSSELNVNALELDDSALYLCASSLVAGRSSTDTQYFGPGTRLTVL.

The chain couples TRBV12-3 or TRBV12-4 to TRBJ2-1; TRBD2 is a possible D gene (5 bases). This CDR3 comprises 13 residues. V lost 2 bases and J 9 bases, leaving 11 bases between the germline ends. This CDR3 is CASSLSGVIEQFF. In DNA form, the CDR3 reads TGTGCCAGCAGTTTATCCGGGGTCATTGAGCAGTTCTTC.

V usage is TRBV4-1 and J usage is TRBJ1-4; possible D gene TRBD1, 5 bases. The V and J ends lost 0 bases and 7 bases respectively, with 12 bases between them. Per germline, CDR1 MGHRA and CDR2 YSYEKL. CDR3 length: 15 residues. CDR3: CASSQEASGVEKLFF. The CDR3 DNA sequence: TGCGCCAGCAGCCAAGAGGCGTCGGGGGTTGAAAAACTGTTTTTT.

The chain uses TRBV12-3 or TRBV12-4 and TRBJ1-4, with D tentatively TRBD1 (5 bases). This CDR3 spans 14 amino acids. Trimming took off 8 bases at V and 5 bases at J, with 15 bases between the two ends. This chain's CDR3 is CASATGLPNEKLFF. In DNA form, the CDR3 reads TGTGCCAGCGCGACGGGACTTCCAAATGAAAAACTGTTTTTT.

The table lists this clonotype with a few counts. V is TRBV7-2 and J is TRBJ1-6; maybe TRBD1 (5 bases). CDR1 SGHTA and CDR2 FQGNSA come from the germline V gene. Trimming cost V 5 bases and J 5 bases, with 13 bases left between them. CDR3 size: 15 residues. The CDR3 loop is CASSGTGLNNSPLHF. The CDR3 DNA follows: TGTGCCAGCAGCGGCACAGGACTGAATAATTCACCCCTCCACTTT.

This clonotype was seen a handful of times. CDR3 loop: CASSPRPGLTDTQYF. DNA of the CDR3: TGTGCCAGCAGCCCGAGGCCCGGGCTCACAGATACGCAGTATTTT. This chain connects TRBV7-2 to TRBJ2-3; no clear D gene. Per germline, CDR1 SGHTA and CDR2 FQGNSA. V lost 5 bases and J 2 bases, leaving 14 bases between the germline ends. The CDR3 is made up of 15 amino acids. Variable domain in full (rest from reference TRBV7-2 and TRBJ2-3): GAGVSQSPSNKVTEKGKDVELRCDPISGHTALYWYRQSLGQGLEFLIYFQGNSAPDKSGLPSDRFSAERTGGSVSTLTIQRTQQEDSAVYLCASSPRPGLTDTQYFGPGTRLTVL.

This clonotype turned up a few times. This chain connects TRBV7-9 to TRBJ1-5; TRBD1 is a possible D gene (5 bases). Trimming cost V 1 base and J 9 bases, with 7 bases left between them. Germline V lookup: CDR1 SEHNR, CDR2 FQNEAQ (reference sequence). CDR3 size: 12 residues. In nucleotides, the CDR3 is TGTGCCAGCAGCTTAGGTCAGGGGCCCCAGCATTTT. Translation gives CASSLGQGPQHF.

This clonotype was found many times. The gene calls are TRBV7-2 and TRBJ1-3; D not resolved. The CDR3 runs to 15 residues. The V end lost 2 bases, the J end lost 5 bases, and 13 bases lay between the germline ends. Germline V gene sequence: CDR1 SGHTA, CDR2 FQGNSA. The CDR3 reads CASSLSPDGRNTIYF. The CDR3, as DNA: TGTGCCAGCAGCTTATCCCCGGACGGTAGAAACACCATATATTTT.

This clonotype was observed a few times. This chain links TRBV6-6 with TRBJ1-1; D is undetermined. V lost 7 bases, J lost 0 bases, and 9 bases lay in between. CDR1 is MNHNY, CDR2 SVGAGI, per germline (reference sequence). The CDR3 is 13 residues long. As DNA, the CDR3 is TGTGCCAGCAAACAGACTATGAACACTGAAGCTTTCTTT. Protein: CASKQTMNTEAFF.

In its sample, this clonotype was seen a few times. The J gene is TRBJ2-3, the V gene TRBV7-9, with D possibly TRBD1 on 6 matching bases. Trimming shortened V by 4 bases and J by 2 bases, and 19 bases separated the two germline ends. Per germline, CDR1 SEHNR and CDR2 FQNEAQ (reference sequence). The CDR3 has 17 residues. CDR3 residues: CASSSKLQDRSTDTQYF. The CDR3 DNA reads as TGTGCCAGCAGCTCAAAGCTGCAGGACAGATCCACAGATACGCAGTATTTT.

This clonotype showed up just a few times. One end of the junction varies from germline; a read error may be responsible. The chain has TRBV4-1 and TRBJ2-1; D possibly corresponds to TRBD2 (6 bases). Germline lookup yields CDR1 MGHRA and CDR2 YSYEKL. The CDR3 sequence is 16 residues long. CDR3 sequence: CASSPQFLAGKGEQFF. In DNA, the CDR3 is TGTGCCAGCAGCCCGCAATTTTTGGCGGGGAAGGGCGAGCAGTTCTTC.